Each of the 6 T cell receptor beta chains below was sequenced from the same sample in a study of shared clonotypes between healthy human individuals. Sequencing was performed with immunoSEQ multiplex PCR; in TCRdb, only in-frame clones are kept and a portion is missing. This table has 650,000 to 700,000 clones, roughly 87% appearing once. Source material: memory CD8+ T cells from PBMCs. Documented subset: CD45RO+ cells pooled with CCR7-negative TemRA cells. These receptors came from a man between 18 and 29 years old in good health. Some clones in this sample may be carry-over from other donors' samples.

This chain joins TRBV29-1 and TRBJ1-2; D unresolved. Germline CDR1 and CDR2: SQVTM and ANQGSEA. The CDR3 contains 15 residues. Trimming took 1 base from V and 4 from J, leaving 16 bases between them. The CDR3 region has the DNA TGCAGCGTTGAAGTTCCGACTGAGTGGGGCTATGGCTACACCTTC. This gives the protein CSVEVPTEWGYGYTF.

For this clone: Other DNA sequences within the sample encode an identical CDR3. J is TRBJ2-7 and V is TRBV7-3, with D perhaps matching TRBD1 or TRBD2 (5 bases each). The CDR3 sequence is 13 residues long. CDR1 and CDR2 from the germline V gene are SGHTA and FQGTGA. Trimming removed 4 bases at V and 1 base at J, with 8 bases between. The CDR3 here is CASSSGPSYEQYF. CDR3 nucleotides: TGTGCCAGCAGCTCGGGACCGTCCTACGAGCAGTACTTC.

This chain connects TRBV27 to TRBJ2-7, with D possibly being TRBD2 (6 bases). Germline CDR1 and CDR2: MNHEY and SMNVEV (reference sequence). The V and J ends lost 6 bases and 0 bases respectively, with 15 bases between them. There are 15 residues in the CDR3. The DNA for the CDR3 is TGTGCCAGCAGACCGGGACTCCGCCTCTCCTACGAGCAGTACTTC. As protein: CASRPGLRLSYEQYF.

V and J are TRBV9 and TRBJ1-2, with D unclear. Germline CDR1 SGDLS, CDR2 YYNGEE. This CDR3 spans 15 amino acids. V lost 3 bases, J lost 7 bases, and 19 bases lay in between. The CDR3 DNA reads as TGTGCCAGCAGCGCGGAAAGCGGTGTTTGGAGTGGCTACACCTTC. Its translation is CASSAESGVWSGYTF.

This chain's CDR3 is CASSFGTGEDTQYF. The CDR3 bases are TGTGCCAGCAGTTTCGGGACAGGGGAAGATACGCAGTATTTT. J is TRBJ2-3 and V is TRBV28; 10 bases match TRBD1. After removal of 3 bases from V and 5 bases from J, the junction contained 2 bases not matched to a gene. CDR1 is MDHEN, CDR2 SYDVKM, per germline. The CDR3 contains 14 residues.

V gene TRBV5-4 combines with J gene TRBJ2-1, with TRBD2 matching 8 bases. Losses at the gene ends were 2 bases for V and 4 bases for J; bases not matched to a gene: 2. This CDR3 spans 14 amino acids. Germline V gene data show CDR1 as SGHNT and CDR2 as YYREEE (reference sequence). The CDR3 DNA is TGTGCCAGCAGCTTTGGGACTAGATACAATGAGCAGTTCTTC. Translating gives CASSFGTRYNEQFF.